This T cell receptor (beta chain) was recorded in a study of cytotoxic CD8 clonotypes in ibrutinib-treated CLL (dated by TCRdb to the early 2020s). For context, the study as a whole: The cohort had about a dozen relapsed/refractory and under 16 treatment-naive patients; approximately 17 were IGHV unmutated. Response samples were taken after a median of approximately 13 months on treatment, ranging from 6 to 36 months. Every remission and progressive disease sample was obtained while ibrutinib was still being received by the patients. Responses were partial in roughly 24 patients and complete in 2; after median roughly 69 months follow-up, roughly 14 stayed in remission and 12 progressed. Cryopreserved peripheral blood mononuclear cells were collected before treatment, at response, and at either disease progression or sustained remission. Longitudinal samples were obtainable from about 30% of the roughly 90 participants in the trial. On average, each sample had approximately 260,000 productive templates and almost 95,000 productive rearrangements. Here is what the overall study found, with its caveats: Sampling times were not matched between sustained-remission and progressing patients, and lymph node repertoires were not studied. Public clonotypes were rare and either contracted or stayed stable during treatment, and the rise in clonality at ibrutinib response reflected the expansion of private clonotypes. Baseline clonality was found to be higher than that of age-matched healthy donors and was strongly correlated with circulating CD8+ T-cell counts. At ibrutinib response clonality went up, during sustained remission it held steady, and at progression it dropped back toward baseline.

This clone was detected once. The antigen it recognizes is unknown. Within one base of it there is no much larger clone, and no base qualities were kept. The CDR3 numbers 14 residues from cysteine through phenylalanine. Only the CDR3 DNA stays, 42 bases, in frame from base 1. CDR1 and CDR2 are read off the germline V gene (reference sequence) as LNHNV and YYDKDF. Relative to germline, V is 1 base shorter and J is 7 bases shorter, with 11 bases between their ends. The goal of deep resolution MiSeq sequencing was a depth between 1 in 1 million and 1 in 200,000 T cells, and coverage averaged 10x per clonotype. The immunoSEQ hsTCRB Kit was used to generate the TCR beta libraries. Processing in the source paper ran as follows. ImmunoSEQ Data Assistant and ImmunoSEQ Analyzer were used for data analysis, and V, D and J genes were assigned according to IMGT definitions. Clonality was computed as one minus normalized Shannon entropy of productive rearrangement frequencies, ranging from 0 to 1. Only overrepresented clonotypes making up at least 0.05% of the repertoire of each patient were included in the public clonotype analysis. About a dozen age-matched healthy donor repertoires from immuneACCESS served as clonality controls. TCRdb stores this immuneACCESS table with in-frame sequences only. Part of the clones is absent; in the studies checked, under half of the shortfall reflects unresolved V genes, and no reason is known for the rest. V, J and clone size derive from that table, while D and trimming were established from the DNA sequence. The sample table records about 180,000 clones; approximately 80% of these occur just once. Of the sample, about 4.3% is held by the ten largest clones.

Interpreted using the paper, the time point label stands for: roughly 2 years on ibrutinib. For TCR beta library preparation, about 2.2 micrograms of genomic DNA were extracted from the cryopreserved PBMCs. Longitudinal blood samples from CLL patients on ibrutinib monotherapy underwent high-throughput TCR beta sequencing. The patients took part in an open-label, single-center phase 2 trial of ibrutinib monotherapy. The sequence was collected from a human donor with chronic lymphocytic leukemia. The receptor chain draws on TRBV15 and TRBJ2-1, with the D gene call left open. Material: PBMCs, obtained after 24 months of ibrutinib treatment. The DNA is TGTGCCACCAGCAGAGGGGTAGGAAGGAATGAGCAGTTCTTC. Translated, this gives CATSRGVGRNEQFF.